Detailed here is one T cell receptor (beta chain). The data were taken from a study of blood T cell repertoires in COVID-19. Turning to the study itself: Sites across the United States, Italy and Spain contributed samples from acute and convalescent COVID-19. The cDNA or gDNA used as material had been derived from T cells, B-cell-depleted T cells, or PBMCs.

Each participant's cohort was designated according to participant-reported clinical history. Libraries were prepared by immunoSEQ multiplex PCR; TCRdb keeps only in-frame clonotypes and omits some of them. Of roughly 180,000 clones listed, over 80% are singletons. The junction had 0 bases not matched to a gene; V was cut back by 8 bases and J by 5 bases. Germline V gene data show CDR1 as ENHRY and CDR2 as SYGVKD. The CDR3 is 11 amino acids. The rearrangement joins TRBV10-3 to TRBJ2-5, with 9 bases lining up with TRBD1. Input material: PBMCs or T cells enriched from blood (not recorded which). The receptor was isolated from a woman aged 60-70 years who had recovered from COVID-19. CDR3 bases: TGTGCCATCGGACAGGGGGAGACCCAGTACTTC. This gives the protein CAIGQGETQYF.